A selection of T cell receptor beta chains follows, all from one sample in a study of T cell responses to AZD1222 COVID-19 vaccine. Sequencing was performed with immunoSEQ multiplex PCR; in TCRdb, only in-frame clones are kept and a portion is missing. The sample shows about 80,000 clones, approximately 90% of them seen only once. The source material was peripheral blood, sampled 28 days after the second AZD1222 dose. The origin of the receptors is an adult who received the AZD1222 COVID-19 vaccine. CDR3s include the opening cysteine and the closing phenylalanine or tryptophan. Fields, in order: V gene, D gene, J gene, clone size, CDR3 protein, CDR3 DNA. The D gene is left open where the match is weak. Clone sizes are given selectively: once, few, many, or a class where the clone is expanded.

>TRBV7-8|NA|TRBJ1-2|NA
CASSPLAVYYGYTF
TGTGCCAGCAGCCCCCTGGCAGTATACTATGGCTACACCTTC
>TRBV4-3|NA|TRBJ2-5|NA
CASSQDRGRETQYF
TGCGCCAGCAGCCAAGATCGGGGCCGAGAGACCCAGTACTTC
>TRBV7-9|TRBD1|TRBJ1-2|NA
CASSATNSGTGNF
TGTGCCAGCAGCGCTACAAACTCCGGGACAGGGAACTTC
>TRBV19|NA|TRBJ1-3|NA
CASSRTGNTIYF
TGTGCCAGTAGCCGGACTGGAAACACCATATATTTT
>TRBV5-1|TRBD1|TRBJ2-4|NA
CASKGTGLTKNIQYF
TGCGCCAGCAAAGGGACAGGGTTAACCAAAAACATTCAGTACTTC
>TRBV20-1|NA|TRBJ2-7|NA
CSANPDYEQYF
TGCAGTGCTAATCCCGACTACGAGCAGTACTTC
>TRBV9|NA|TRBJ1-5|NA
CASSVEGAYQPQHF
TGTGCCAGCAGCGTAGAAGGGGCGTATCAGCCCCAGCATTTT
>TRBV5-1|TRBD1|TRBJ1-1|NA
CASSLPRGQLDTEAFF
TGCGCCAGCAGCTTGCCCCGGGGACAGTTGGACACTGAAGCTTTCTTT
>TRBV5-1|TRBD2|TRBJ2-5|NA
CASSLDPGGETQYF
TGCGCCAGCAGCTTGGATCCGGGGGGAGAGACCCAGTACTTC
>TRBV9|NA|TRBJ2-7|NA
CASSVAGGSSYEQYF
TGTGCCAGCAGCGTAGCAGGCGGTAGCTCCTACGAGCAGTACTTC
>TRBV19|NA|TRBJ1-3|NA
CASTVGTGNTIYF
TGTGCCAGTACTGTTGGCACTGGAAACACCATATATTTT
>TRBV19|NA|TRBJ1-5|NA
CASSIDVSQPQHF
TGTGCCAGTAGTATAGATGTATCTCAGCCCCAGCATTTT
>TRBV5-1|TRBD2|TRBJ2-1|NA
CASGLAPYNEQFF
TGCGCCAGCGGACTAGCGCCTTACAATGAGCAGTTCTTC
>TRBV6-1|TRBD1|TRBJ1-2|NA
CASSEALPVQGARYGYTF
TGTGCCAGCAGTGAAGCGTTGCCAGTCCAGGGGGCTCGGTATGGCTACACCTTC
>TRBV4-2|TRBD2|TRBJ2-5|NA
CASSQRPLAGNGETQYF
TGTGCCAGCAGCCAAAGGCCCCTAGCGGGGAATGGAGAGACCCAGTACTTC
>TRBV6-5|TRBD2|TRBJ2-5|NA
CASSGLAGALETQYF
TGTGCCAGCAGCGGACTAGCGGGAGCTTTAGAGACCCAGTACTTC
>TRBV24-1|TRBD1|TRBJ1-2|few
CATADGTGGPHSGGGYTF
TGTGCCACGGCGGACGGGACAGGGGGCCCCCATTCAGGAGGAGGCTACACCTTC
>TRBV4-2|TRBD1|TRBJ1-1|NA
CASSRQGNTEAFF
TGTGCCAGCAGCAGACAGGGGAACACTGAAGCTTTCTTT
>TRBV3-1/TRBV3-2|NA|TRBJ2-3|NA
CASRRESTDTQYF
TGTGCCAGCAGACGGGAGAGCACAGATACGCAGTATTTT
>TRBV10-3|TRBD2|TRBJ2-1|NA
CAIRGQSGLAGGRSYNEQFF
TGTGCCATCAGGGGGCAATCGGGACTAGCGGGGGGACGCTCCTACAATGAGCAGTTCTTC
>TRBV5-1|NA|TRBJ2-7|NA
CASSLAPGVSYEQYF
TGCGCCAGCAGCTTGGCCCCAGGGGTCTCCTACGAGCAGTACTTC
>TRBV10-3|NA|TRBJ2-7|NA
CAISDARYEQYF
TGTGCCATCAGTGACGCGAGGTACGAGCAGTACTTC
>TRBV4-1|NA|TRBJ1-2|NA
CASSPLGASSYGYTF
TGCGCCAGCAGCCCTCTTGGAGCTTCAAGCTATGGCTACACCTTC
>TRBV10-3|NA|TRBJ2-1|NA
CAISDSGNEQFF
TGTGCCATCAGTGACAGCGGTAATGAGCAGTTCTTC
>TRBV28|NA|TRBJ1-5|NA
CASSLKGGGVWPQHF
TGTGCCAGCAGTTTAAAGGGAGGGGGAGTTTGGCCCCAGCATTTT
>TRBV7-2|TRBD1|TRBJ2-7|NA
CASSLYPRGSYEQYF
TGTGCCAGCAGCTTATATCCCAGGGGGTCCTACGAGCAGTACTTC
>TRBV19|NA|TRBJ1-5|NA
CASSSKGGNQPQHF
TGTGCCAGTAGTAGCAAGGGAGGCAATCAGCCCCAGCATTTT
>TRBV5-4|NA|TRBJ2-3|NA
CASSLLGTDTQYF
TGTGCCAGCAGCTTGCTAGGCACAGATACGCAGTATTTT
>TRBV6-5|NA|TRBJ2-7|NA
CASTGSYEQYF
TGTGCCAGCACGGGTTCCTACGAGCAGTACTTC
>TRBV18|NA|TRBJ1-2|NA
CASSPGSRRGGYTF
TGTGCCAGCTCACCGGGATCCCGCAGGGGTGGCTACACCTTC
>TRBV24-1|NA|TRBJ1-2|NA
CATSQARNYGYTF
TGTGCCACCAGCCAGGCGCGAAACTATGGCTACACCTTC
>TRBV3-1/TRBV3-2|NA|TRBJ2-1|NA
CASSHHRGNEQFF
TGTGCCAGCAGCCACCATAGGGGGAATGAGCAGTTCTTC
>TRBV7-2|TRBD1|TRBJ2-2|NA
CASSPRGQTNTGELFF
TGTGCCAGCAGCCCACGGGGACAGACAAACACCGGGGAGCTGTTTTTT
>TRBV20-1|NA|TRBJ1-1|once
CSASRVTEAFF
TGCAGTGCTTCCAGGGTTACTGAAGCTTTCTTT
>TRBV10-1|TRBD1|TRBJ2-2|NA
CASSESTGANTGELFF
TGCGCCAGCAGTGAGTCCACAGGGGCTAACACCGGGGAGCTGTTTTTT
>TRBV27|NA|TRBJ2-7|once
CASSPPSYEQYF
TGTGCCAGCAGTCCCCCATCCTACGAGCAGTACTTC
>TRBV28|NA|TRBJ1-5|NA
CASSLEGARPQHF
TGTGCCAGCAGTTTGGAAGGGGCCAGGCCCCAGCATTTT
>TRBV7-9|NA|TRBJ2-3|NA
CASSLSGSSRLDTQYF
TGTGCCAGCAGCTTGTCCGGGAGCAGCAGACTAGATACGCAGTATTTT
>TRBV19|TRBD2|TRBJ2-7|NA
CATRILTSGSYEQYF
TGTGCCACAAGAATCCTTACTAGCGGGAGCTACGAGCAGTACTTC
>TRBV19|NA|TRBJ2-1|NA
CASSTYNEQFF
TGTGCCAGTAGTACTTACAATGAGCAGTTCTTC
>TRBV7-2|TRBD2|TRBJ2-1|NA
CASSFVGGSYNEQFF
TGTGCCAGCAGCTTTGTGGGAGGGAGTTACAATGAGCAGTTCTTC
>TRBV4-2|NA|TRBJ2-7|NA
CASSLNPGRGNEQYF
TGTGCCAGCAGCCTAAACCCCGGAAGGGGCAACGAGCAGTACTTC
>TRBV7-2|NA|TRBJ1-5|once
CASSLRQDNQPQHF
TGTGCCAGCAGCCTAAGACAGGACAATCAGCCCCAGCATTTT
>TRBV7-8|TRBD2|TRBJ2-3|NA
CASSLGLAGSDTQYF
TGTGCCAGCAGCTTAGGTCTAGCGGGTTCGGATACGCAGTATTTT
>TRBV5-4|NA|TRBJ2-1|NA
CASSRGLEVLNEQFF
TGTGCCAGCAGCCGGGGGCTAGAGGTCCTCAATGAGCAGTTCTTC
>TRBV10-2|NA|TRBJ2-7|NA
CASLLAATYEQYF
TGCGCCAGCTTGTTGGCGGCCACCTACGAGCAGTACTTC
>TRBV6-5|NA|TRBJ1-3|NA
CASDAYSGNTIYF
TGTGCCAGTGACGCCTACTCTGGAAACACCATATATTTT